The next 27 T cell receptor beta chains were all read from a single sample in a study of cytomegalovirus exposure and HLA in healthy donors. The PCR employed 60 Vbeta primers together with 13 Jbeta primers. Assay used: immunoSEQ multiplex PCR; TCRdb lists only in-frame clones, some missing. This sample has about 140,000 clones, with approximately 70% found just once. Sequencing was done on a sample of PBMCs. The receptors were sampled from a woman in her sixties or seventies in good health and CMV-seronegative.

The CDR3 DNA reads TGTGCCAGCAGCCCAGGGCACCGGTTGGGGGAGACCCAGTACTTC. Amino acids: CASSPGHRLGETQYF. The V and J genes are TRBV7-6 and TRBJ2-5; D is perhaps TRBD1 (5 bases). Germline assignment: CDR1 SGHVS and CDR2 FNYEAQ. The CDR3 sequence is 15 residues long. Trimming took off 5 bases at V and 5 bases at J, with 18 bases between the two ends.

V is TRBV7-8 and J is TRBJ2-7; 10 bases fit TRBD1. The CDR3 has 15 amino acids. The junction had 8 bases not matched to a gene; V was cut back by 4 bases and J by 5 bases. CDR1 SGHVS and CDR2 FQNEAQ come from the germline V gene. The CDR3: CASSYRQGAMNEQYF. The CDR3, as DNA: TGTGCCAGCAGCTATCGACAGGGGGCGATGAACGAGCAGTACTTC.

The gene calls are TRBV14 and TRBJ1-6; D might be TRBD1 (5 bases). V lost 0 bases to trimming and J lost 10 bases, with 10 bases between them. This CDR3 spans 14 amino acids. CDR1 and CDR2 from the germline V gene are SGHDN and FVKESK. DNA of the CDR3: TGTGCCAGCAGCCAAGATTGGCGGGGCTCACCCCTCCACTTT. Encoded protein: CASSQDWRGSPLHF.

The chain employs TRBV11-3 and TRBJ2-5; 15 nucleotides agree with TRBD2. CDR3 length equals 17 residues. Germline V gives CDR1 SGHNT, CDR2 YENEEA. The V gene end was trimmed by 4 bases and the J gene end by 4 bases; junction bases not matched to a gene: 7. The CDR3 DNA reads TGTGCCAGCAGCTCAGGACTAGCGGGAGGGACGGGAGAGACCCAGTACTTC. It is translated as CASSSGLAGGTGETQYF.

V is TRBV5-1 and J is TRBJ1-4, with D possibly matching TRBD1 (5 bases). Germline V gene sequence: CDR1 SGHRS, CDR2 YFSETQ. The germline V and J ends were trimmed by 3 bases and 5 bases, with 14 bases remaining between them. The CDR3 runs to 15 residues. This CDR3 is CASSWGWGDNEKLFF. As DNA, the CDR3 is TGCGCCAGCAGCTGGGGTTGGGGGGACAATGAAAAACTGTTTTTT.

This rearrangement joins TRBV9 to TRBJ2-1; 11 positions match TRBD1. Trimming at V came to 10 bases and at J to 4 bases, leaving 7 bases not matched to a gene. This CDR3 region has 14 residues. Germline CDR1 SGDLS, CDR2 YYNGEE. This CDR3 reads CAETDRGQYNEQFF. CDR3 sequence (DNA): TGTGCCGAAACGGACAGGGGGCAATACAATGAGCAGTTCTTC.

The chain couples TRBV29-1 to TRBJ1-1; no reliable D call. V was pared by 3 bases and J by 0 bases, with 11 bases between. The CDR3 runs to 14 residues. Germline assignment: CDR1 SQVTM and CDR2 ANQGSEA. The CDR3: CSVETPIMNTEAFF. As DNA, the CDR3 is TGCAGCGTTGAGACACCGATTATGAACACTGAAGCTTTCTTT.

The chain uses TRBV4-3 and TRBJ1-2; 10 nucleotides line up with TRBD1. The CDR3 has 14 amino acids. The junction had 3 bases not matched to a gene; V was cut back by 0 bases and J by 8 bases. Germline CDR1 LGHNA, CDR2 YSLEER. In nucleotides, the CDR3 is TGCGCCAGCAGCCAAGACGACAGGGGGCAGGGCTACACCTTC. This translates into CASSQDDRGQGYTF.

The chain joins TRBV5-4 to TRBJ1-5; D ambiguous. Germline V gives CDR1 SGHNT, CDR2 YYREEE (reference sequence). The CDR3 spans 14 residues. V was trimmed by 4 bases and J by 3 bases, leaving 11 bases between them. CDR3 nucleotides: TGTGCCAGCAGCACAGACGGTTTCAATCAGCCCCAGCATTTT. Protein sequence: CASSTDGFNQPQHF.

V usage is TRBV7-2 and J usage is TRBJ2-7; D remains ambiguous. The germline V gene has CDR1 SGHTA and CDR2 FQGNSA. V was clipped by 1 base and J by 9 bases, with 10 bases between them. The CDR3 sequence is 12 residues long. The CDR3 sequence is CASSLVELWQYF. CDR3 sequence (DNA): TGTGCCAGCAGCTTAGTTGAGCTCTGGCAGTACTTC.

The chain employs TRBV10-2 and TRBJ1-6, with TRBD1 matching 7 bases. CDR1 is WSHSY and CDR2 is SAAADI in the germline V gene. J gave up 6 bases and V 7 bases, and 0 bases lay outside the gene matches. The length of the CDR3 is 12 residues. CDR3 protein: CASTGGNSPLHF. The CDR3, as DNA: TGCGCCAGCACAGGGGGTAATTCACCCCTCCACTTT.

V usage is TRBV4-2 and J usage is TRBJ2-3; D possibly corresponds to TRBD1 (7 bases). Germline assignment: CDR1 LGHNA and CDR2 YNFKEQ. Trimming left V 0 bases short and J 4 bases short, with 17 bases between. The CDR3 totals 17 residues. CDR3 loop: CASSQDLTRGGPDTQYF. The CDR3 DNA reads TGTGCCAGCAGCCAAGACTTGACTAGAGGGGGCCCAGATACGCAGTATTTT.

The chain joins TRBV28 to TRBJ1-2, with a possible D match to TRBD1 (5 bases). This CDR3 is 14 amino acids long. The germline V and J ends were trimmed by 7 bases and 8 bases, with 20 bases remaining between them. Germline CDR1 MDHEN, CDR2 SYDVKM. For the CDR3, the DNA is TGTGCCAGCAATCTTCGGGGGAGCCCTAGGGGCTACACCTTC. Translated: CASNLRGSPRGYTF.

This clone has a single count. The chain employs TRBV7-2 and TRBJ2-3; D not resolved. This CDR3 region has 14 residues. The ends were cut back, 0 bases at V and 0 bases at J, with 4 bases in the middle. Germline assignment: CDR1 SGHTA and CDR2 FQGNSA. CDR3 in DNA: TGTGCCAGCAGCTTAGCGGCTAGCACAGATACGCAGTATTTT. Translated: CASSLAASTDTQYF.

The rearrangement joins TRBV7-2 to TRBJ2-2, with a weak D call TRBD2 (6 bases). Trimming took off 0 bases at V and 0 bases at J, with 11 bases between the two ends. Germline CDR1 and CDR2: SGHTA and FQGNSA. This CDR3 has 17 amino acids. The CDR3 loop is CASSLALLASNTGELFF. The CDR3 DNA sequence: TGTGCCAGCAGCTTAGCGCTTCTAGCGTCGAACACCGGGGAGCTGTTTTTT.

This clone has just one count. V gene TRBV27 combines with J gene TRBJ1-5; unclear D gene. Trimming stripped 8 bases from V and 5 bases from J, with 4 bases between. CDR1 and CDR2 from the germline V gene are MNHEY and SMNVEV (reference sequence). The CDR3 length is 10 residues. The CDR3: CASGDQPQHF. In DNA form, the CDR3 reads TGTGCCAGCGGAGATCAGCCCCAGCATTTT.

This rearrangement joins TRBV28 to TRBJ1-4; D call uncertain. The CDR3 has 14 residues. The V end lost 8 bases, the J end lost 5 bases, and 15 bases lay between the germline ends. From germline, CDR1 is MDHEN and CDR2 SYDVKM. The CDR3: CASLNPEENEKLFF. The CDR3 bases are TGTGCCAGCCTTAACCCTGAGGAAAATGAAAAACTGTTTTTT.

This chain connects TRBV4-3 to TRBJ2-1; TRBD1 is a possible D gene (6 bases). V lost 1 base to trimming and J lost 4 bases, with 14 bases between them. The germline V gene encodes CDR1 LGHNA and CDR2 YSLEER. This CDR3 is 16 amino acids long. For the CDR3, the DNA is TGCGCCAGCAGCCAAGGCTCACAGGGAGCTTACAATGAGCAGTTCTTC. This encodes CASSQGSQGAYNEQFF.

This sequence joins TRBV11-2 and TRBJ2-3; tentative D call: TRBD2 (5 bases). Germline CDR1 is SGHAT and CDR2 is FQNNGV. The CDR3 totals 18 residues. Trimming left V 5 bases short and J 1 base short, with 22 bases between. CDR3 DNA: TGTGCCAGCAGCCCCTTCATGGGAGAAGAGGGAGGCACAGATACGCAGTATTTT. This codes for CASSPFMGEEGGTDTQYF.

This chain joins TRBV25-1 and TRBJ2-3, with 11 nucleotides matching TRBD2. Looked up from germline, CDR1 is MGHDK and CDR2 is SYGVNS. With V trimmed by 5 bases and J by 0 bases, 1 base remained unmatched. The CDR3 length is 15 residues. CDR3 protein: CASSRTSGSTDTQYF. CDR3 bases: TGTGCCAGCAGTCGGACTAGCGGGAGCACAGATACGCAGTATTTT.

The chain has TRBV6-5 and TRBJ1-2; the match to TRBD1 covers 9 bases. CDR3 length equals 15 residues. Germline CDR1 is MNHEY and CDR2 is SVGAGI. With V trimmed by 6 bases and J by 5 bases, 10 bases remained unmatched. CDR3 DNA: TGTGCCAGCAGCTCTGGGACAGGGTCTTCTTATGGCTACACCTTC. Translating gives CASSSGTGSSYGYTF.

This chain links TRBV5-4 with TRBJ2-5; the match to TRBD2 covers 8 bases. The tail of the sequence fits TRBJ2-7 better, so the J call may be wrong. Germline lookup yields CDR1 SGHNT and CDR2 YYREEE (reference sequence). The CDR3 is made up of 13 amino acids. The CDR3 DNA is TGTGCCAGCAGCAGAGCGGGAGCCTACGAGCAGTACTTC. This gives the protein CASSRAGAYEQYF.

The sample holds one count of this clone. This chain uses TRBV15 with TRBJ2-2; no clear D gene. Germline values: CDR1 LNHNV, CDR2 YYDKDF (reference sequence). V was pared by 0 bases and J by 4 bases, with 6 bases between. The CDR3 runs 14 residues. The DNA for the CDR3 is TGTGCCACCAGCAGAGATCCCCGCACCGGGGAGCTGTTTTTT. Its translation: CATSRDPRTGELFF.

This sequence joins TRBV7-9 and TRBJ2-7; tentatively, D is TRBD2 (7 bases). There are 13 residues in the CDR3. The germline CDR1 and CDR2 sequences are SEHNR and FQNEAQ (reference sequence). V was cut by 4 bases and J by 5 bases, with 12 bases left in between. The CDR3 protein is CASSWGGMDEQYF. DNA for the CDR3: TGTGCCAGCAGCTGGGGGGGCATGGACGAGCAGTACTTC.

A single count supports this clone. The chain links TRBV15 to TRBJ1-5; D call uncertain. Looked up from germline, CDR1 is LNHNV and CDR2 is YYDKDF (reference sequence). Trimming stripped 1 base from V and 0 bases from J, with 16 bases between. This CDR3 has 18 residues. CDR3 in DNA: TGTGCCACCAGCAGAGCGCGTTTTTCGGGTGATAGCAATCAGCCCCAGCATTTT. Encoded protein: CATSRARFSGDSNQPQHF.

This chain links TRBV7-2 with TRBJ1-5; TRBD1 is a possible D gene (6 bases). The CDR3 consists of 14 residues. The germline CDR1 and CDR2 sequences are SGHTA and FQGNSA. V lost 5 bases to trimming and J lost 4 bases, with 12 bases between them. The CDR3 spells CASSVQGGNQPQHF. The CDR3 DNA reads as TGTGCCAGCAGCGTACAGGGAGGGAATCAGCCCCAGCATTTT.

This clone was seen a single time. V usage is TRBV11-3 and J usage is TRBJ2-5; D is uncertain. The germline V gene encodes CDR1 SGHNT and CDR2 YENEEA. Trimming left V 4 bases short and J 5 bases short, with 32 bases between. CDR3 size: 20 residues. The DNA of the CDR3 is TGTGCCAGCAGCTCCAGACCGAGCCCCCAAAAAGCCCCCGGGTACGAGACCCAGTACTTC. This encodes CASSSRPSPQKAPGYETQYF. The full variable domain, completed using reference TRBV11-3 and TRBJ2-5, is EAGVVQSPRYKIIEKKQPVAFWCNPISGHNTLYWYLQNLGQGPELLIRYENEEAVDDSQLPKDRFSAERLKGVDSTLKIQPAELGDSAVYLCASSSRPSPQKAPGYETQYFGPGTRLLVL.